The next 20 T cell receptor beta chains were all read from a single sample in a study of cytomegalovirus exposure and HLA in healthy donors. 13 Jbeta primers and 60 Vbeta primers were used for the PCR. The repertoire was sequenced with immunoSEQ multiplex PCR; TCRdb's copy has only in-frame clones and lacks some. Here the sample spans 130,000 or so clones, 6.5% to 9.5% being singletons. The sample consisted of PBMCs. These receptors all come from a man aged 40-55 years in good health and CMV-seronegative.

This clone occurred a few times. V gene TRBV13 combines with J gene TRBJ2-4; 9 nucleotides match TRBD1. Trimming at V came to 5 bases and at J to 0 bases, leaving 17 bases not matched to a gene. The length of the CDR3 is 20 residues. Germline assignment: CDR1 PRHDT and CDR2 FYEKMQ (reference sequence). The CDR3 sequence: CASSVAGTGRGRSAKNIQYF. The CDR3 nucleotides read TGTGCCAGCAGCGTAGCCGGGACAGGGAGAGGGAGGTCAGCCAAAAACATTCAGTACTTC.

This clone was seen more than once but under ten times. The gene calls are TRBV25-1 and TRBJ1-5, with D maybe TRBD1 (5 bases). Germline CDR1 and CDR2: MGHDK and SYGVNS. The CDR3 spans 13 residues. Trimming removed 3 bases from V and 7 bases from J, with 10 bases in between. The CDR3 region has the DNA TGTGCCAGCAGTGATGGGGCCACCCAGCCCCAGCATTTT. This sequence encodes CASSDGATQPQHF.

In this sample, this clone turned up a few times. The chain employs TRBV11-2 and TRBJ1-2; TRBD1 might be the D (5 bases). The V end was cut by 0 bases, the J end by 8 bases, with 16 bases between. CDR1 and CDR2 from the germline V gene are SGHAT and FQNNGV. The CDR3 runs 15 residues. DNA for the CDR3: TGTGCCAGCAGCTTAGATCGAGTCGTAGGGGAAGGCTACACCTTC. Translated: CASSLDRVVGEGYTF.

V usage is TRBV2 and J usage is TRBJ2-2, with TRBD2 identical over 7 bases. Per germline, CDR1 SNHLY and CDR2 FYNNEI. This CDR3 is 14 amino acids long. The V and J ends lost 0 bases and 10 bases, in that order; junction bases with no gene match: 5. The CDR3 protein is CASSEAQRGEELFF. The CDR3 coding sequence is TGTGCCAGCAGTGAAGCCCAGCGGGGAGAGGAGCTGTTTTTT.

The chain joins TRBV4-2 to TRBJ2-3; 15 bases align to TRBD2. Germline V CDR1 and CDR2: LGHNA, YNFKEQ. Trimming took 1 base from V and 2 from J; bases not matched to a gene: 10. This CDR3 contains 20 residues. DNA of the CDR3: TGTGCCAGCAGCCAAGGGGCCGGGACTAGCGGGGGGATCCCCACAGATACGCAGTATTTT. Its translation: CASSQGAGTSGGIPTDTQYF.

This clone has only a few counts. This chain joins TRBV18 and TRBJ1-5, with D hard to call. The V end was cut by 3 bases, the J end by 0 bases, with 9 bases between. Germline V gives CDR1 KGHSH, CDR2 LQKENI. The CDR3 length is 15 residues. In DNA form, the CDR3 reads TGTGCCAGCTCACCCGCAGTTAATAGCAATCAGCCCCAGCATTTT. Protein: CASSPAVNSNQPQHF.

The CDR3 DNA is TGCAGCGTTGAAGACCCGGGACAGACCTACGAGCAGTACTTC. Residues: CSVEDPGQTYEQYF. The gene calls are TRBV29-1 and TRBJ2-7, with 7 bases identical to TRBD1. Germline CDR1 and CDR2: SQVTM and ANQGSEA. Trimming removed 0 bases from V and 2 bases from J; junction bases left unmatched: 4. The CDR3 covers 14 residues.

For the CDR3, the DNA is TGTGCCAGCAGCTTACGACAGGGGTGGAACACCATATATTTT. Translated: CASSLRQGWNTIYF. The gene calls are TRBV7-2 and TRBJ1-3; 8 bases are a match to TRBD1. Germline CDR1 is SGHTA and CDR2 is FQGNSA. CDR3 length equals 14 residues. The J segment lost 7 bases and the V segment lost 2 bases, leaving 4 bases of the junction unmatched. Using reference TRBV7-2 and TRBJ1-3 for the parts outside the CDR3, the full variable domain is GAGVSQSPSNKVTEKGKDVELRCDPISGHTALYWYRQSLGQGLEFLIYFQGNSAPDKSGLPSDRFSAERTGGSVSTLTIQRTQQEDSAVYLCASSLRQGWNTIYFGEGSWLTVV.

This clone was seen a handful of times. This chain uses TRBV5-5 with TRBJ2-7, with TRBD1 matching over 9 bases. V shed 4 bases, J shed 7 bases, and the junction held 9 bases outside the gene matches. Germline V gene data show CDR1 as SGHKS and CDR2 as YYEKEE (reference sequence). CDR3 length: 14 residues. The CDR3: CASSIGQGPREQYF. CDR3 DNA sequence: TGTGCCAGCAGCATAGGACAGGGGCCCAGGGAGCAGTACTTC.

This clone has just a few counts. Written as DNA, the CDR3 is TGTGCCTGGGCACAGGGCTATAATTCACCCCTCCACTTT. Translating it yields CAWAQGYNSPLHF. The chain couples TRBV30 to TRBJ1-6; possible D gene TRBD1, 6 bases. Germline-derived CDR1 and CDR2 are GTSNPN and SVGIG (reference sequence). Trimming removed 5 bases from V and 3 bases from J, with 8 bases in between. The CDR3 spans 13 residues. Full variable domain (missing parts from reference TRBV30 and TRBJ1-6): SQTIHQWPATLVQPVGSPLSLECTVEGTSNPNLYWYRQAAGRGLQLLFYSVGIGQISSEVPQNLSASRPQDRQFILSSKKLLLSDSGFYLCAWAQGYNSPLHFGNGTRLTVT.

This clone was observed a few times. V usage is TRBV9 and J usage is TRBJ2-1; 8 nucleotides agree with TRBD2. Germline trimming cut 0 bases from V and 9 bases from J; bases unmatched to any gene: 11. The CDR3 runs to 16 residues. Germline-derived CDR1 and CDR2 are SGDLS and YYNGEE. The chain's CDR3 is CASSVAGSGGTGEQFF. In DNA, the CDR3 is TGTGCCAGCAGCGTAGCTGGAAGCGGGGGAACAGGTGAGCAGTTCTTC.

This chain's CDR3 is CASSPGQGQGEAFF. CDR3 coding DNA: TGTGCCAGCTCACCAGGACAGGGGCAGGGTGAAGCTTTCTTT. This rearrangement joins TRBV18 to TRBJ1-1; 9 bases fit TRBD1. CDR1 is KGHSH, CDR2 LQKENI, per germline. The CDR3 extends over 14 amino acids. V was clipped by 2 bases and J by 7 bases; unmatched bases: 5.

This clone was picked up a small number of times. This sample also contains other DNA sequences that code for the same CDR3. V usage is TRBV5-1 and J usage is TRBJ2-7; 7 bases are shared with TRBD1. Germline assignment: CDR1 SGHRS and CDR2 YFSETQ. V gave up 6 bases and J gave up 1 base; unmatched junction bases: 7. This CDR3 is 14 amino acids long. The CDR3 here is CASTLGDSSYEQYF. Here the CDR3 DNA reads TGCGCCAGCACACTGGGGGACAGTTCCTACGAGCAGTACTTC.

This clone occurred a few times. The V and J genes are TRBV6-1 and TRBJ2-1; 7 bases map to TRBD1. The CDR3 has 14 amino acids. The germline CDR1 and CDR2 sequences are MNHNS and SASEGT. V dropped 1 base and J dropped 5; count of bases not matched to a gene: 2. CDR3 nucleotides: TGTGCCAGCAGTGAAGGACAGGGAGACAATGAGCAGTTCTTC. This translates into CASSEGQGDNEQFF.

This clone was picked up a small number of times. J is TRBJ1-1 and V is TRBV6-5; TRBD1 is a possible D gene (5 bases). V was pared by 6 bases and J by 3 bases, with 14 bases between. The CDR3 length is 14 residues. Germline CDR1 reads MNHEY; CDR2 reads SVGAGI. This CDR3 is CASRPPGVDTEAFF. The CDR3 coding sequence is TGTGCCAGCAGACCTCCGGGGGTGGACACTGAAGCTTTCTTT.

This clone was recorded a few times. The chain links TRBV28 to TRBJ1-2; D is ambiguous. V gave up 3 bases and J gave up 8 bases, with 13 bases separating them. The CDR3 is 13 amino acids. The V gene's germline CDR1 is MDHEN and CDR2 SYDVKM. The CDR3 reads CASSLTPRQGYTF. The CDR3, as DNA: TGTGCCAGCAGTTTGACTCCTCGTCAGGGCTACACCTTC.

This clone was recorded a few times. The J gene is TRBJ2-5, the V gene TRBV6-6; tentative D call: TRBD1 (6 bases). V dropped 1 base and J dropped 3 bases, with 15 bases sitting between them. Germline V gene sequence: CDR1 MNHNY, CDR2 SVGAGI (reference sequence). This CDR3 is 16 amino acids long. CDR3 coding DNA: TGTGCCAGCAGTTACTGGGGGCTGACAGAGGAAGAGACCCAGTACTTC. This translates into CASSYWGLTEEETQYF.

This clone was counted only a few times. The rearrangement joins TRBV5-1 to TRBJ1-2; 9 bases are shared with TRBD1. The trim removed 5 bases at V and 5 bases at J, leaving 10 bases unmatched. The CDR3 covers 15 residues. Germline-derived CDR1 and CDR2 are SGHRS and YFSETQ. The CDR3 nucleotides read TGCGCCAGCAGACTAGGACAGGGGCGGGCGTATGGCTACACCTTC. Residues: CASRLGQGRAYGYTF.

In this sample, this clone turned up a few times. CDR3 sequence reads: CASSPQQGIPQHF. CDR3 bases: TGTGCCAGCAGCCCTCAACAGGGAATACCCCAGCATTTT. This rearrangement joins TRBV13 to TRBJ1-5, with D perhaps TRBD1 (6 bases). The V end was cut by 5 bases, the J end by 10 bases, with 15 bases between. The germline V gene encodes CDR1 PRHDT and CDR2 FYEKMQ (reference sequence). The CDR3 is 13 amino acids.

This chain links TRBV27 with TRBJ2-7; 8 bases fit TRBD1. The CDR3 is made up of 13 amino acids. Unmatched junction bases numbered 4, after V lost 6 bases and J lost 3 bases. Germline-derived CDR1 and CDR2 are MNHEY and SMNVEV (reference sequence). As DNA, the CDR3 is TGTGCCAGCAGCTCCGGGACAGGCTACGAGCAGTACTTC. It encodes CASSSGTGYEQYF.